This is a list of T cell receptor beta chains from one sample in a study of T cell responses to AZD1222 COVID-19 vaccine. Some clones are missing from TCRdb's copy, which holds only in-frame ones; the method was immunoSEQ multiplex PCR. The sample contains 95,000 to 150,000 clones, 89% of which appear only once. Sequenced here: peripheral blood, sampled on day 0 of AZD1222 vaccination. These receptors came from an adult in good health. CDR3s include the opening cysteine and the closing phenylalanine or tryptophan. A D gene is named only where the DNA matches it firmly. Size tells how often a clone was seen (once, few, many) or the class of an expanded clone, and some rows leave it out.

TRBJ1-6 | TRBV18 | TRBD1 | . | TGTGCCAGCTCAGGGGACAGGGTAGCACCCCTCCACTTT | CASSGDRVAPLHF
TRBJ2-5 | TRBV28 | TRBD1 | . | TGTGCCAGCAGCCTACCCCTGACAGGGGGCATGGAGACCCAGTACTTC | CASSLPLTGGMETQYF
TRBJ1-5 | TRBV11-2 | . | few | TGTGCCAGCAGCTTAGGAAAGGGTGCGGGGGGTAATCAGCCCCAGCATTTT | CASSLGKGAGGNQPQHF
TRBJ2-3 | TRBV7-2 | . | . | TGTGCCAGCAGCCCACATGGTGTACCTAGCACAGATACGCAGTATTTT | CASSPHGVPSTDTQYF
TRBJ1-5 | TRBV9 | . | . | TGTGCCAGCAGCGTAGGGCAGGGAGTAAATCAGCCCCAGCATTTT | CASSVGQGVNQPQHF
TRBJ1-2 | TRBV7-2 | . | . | TGTGCCAGCAGCCAGCGAGGGCTGGGGAACTATGGCTACACCTTC | CASSQRGLGNYGYTF
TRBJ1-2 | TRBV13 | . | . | TGTGCCAGCAGCTTAGGGGAGAAATATGGCTACACCTTC | CASSLGEKYGYTF
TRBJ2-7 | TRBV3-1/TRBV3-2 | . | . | TGTGCCAGCAGCTGGGGAGTTCCCTACGAGCAGTACTTC | CASSWGVPYEQYF
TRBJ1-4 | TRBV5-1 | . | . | TGCGCCAGCAGCTTGCCCTCGGGCGTGGGTGAAAAACTGTTTTTT | CASSLPSGVGEKLFF
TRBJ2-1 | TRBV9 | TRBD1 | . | TGTGCCAGCAGCCCCCAACCGGGACAGGGGTACAATGAGCAGTTCTTC | CASSPQPGQGYNEQFF
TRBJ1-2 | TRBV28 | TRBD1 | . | TGTGCCAGCAGTGAGACAGGGATCTTCGACTATGGCTACACCTTC | CASSETGIFDYGYTF
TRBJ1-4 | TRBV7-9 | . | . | TGTGCCAGCAGCCACCGGGGGGGTTCCGAAAAACTGTTTTTT | CASSHRGGSEKLFF
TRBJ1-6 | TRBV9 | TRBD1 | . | TGTGCCAGCAGCGTAGAGTGGACAGGCTCAAATTCACCCCTCCACTTT | CASSVEWTGSNSPLHF
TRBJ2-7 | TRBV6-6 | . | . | TGTGCCAGCAGTTATCAGTCTACCTACGAGCAGTACTTC | CASSYQSTYEQYF
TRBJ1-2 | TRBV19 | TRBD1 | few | TGTGCCAGTAGGGAAGACAGGGGTGGACGTGGCTACACCTTC | CASREDRGGRGYTF
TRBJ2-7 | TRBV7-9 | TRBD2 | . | TGTGCCAGCAGCCTCACGGACAGACCGACTAGCGGGTCGTCCTACGAGCAGTACTTC | CASSLTDRPTSGSSYEQYF
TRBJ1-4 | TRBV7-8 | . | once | TGTGCCAGCAGATCTCGACAGTCTGATTATGAAAAACTGTTTTTT | CASRSRQSDYEKLFF
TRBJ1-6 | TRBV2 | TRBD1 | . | TGTGCCAGCAGGGGGCTCGAGGCAGGGGGGATCTCCTATAATTCACCCCTCCACTTT | CASRGLEAGGISYNSPLHF
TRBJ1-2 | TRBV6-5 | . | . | TGTGCCAGCAGTTACCGCCGATCTAATGGCTACACCTTC | CASSYRRSNGYTF
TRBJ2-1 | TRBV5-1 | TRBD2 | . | TGCGCCAGCAGGAGCGGGGGGAACTACAATGAGCAGTTCTTC | CASRSGGNYNEQFF
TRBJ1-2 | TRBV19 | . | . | TGTGCCAGTAGTCAATGGGGAAGCGACTATGGCTACACCTTC | CASSQWGSDYGYTF
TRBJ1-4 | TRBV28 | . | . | TGTGCCAGCGTCGGCACAACTAATGAAAAACTGTTTTTT | CASVGTTNEKLFF
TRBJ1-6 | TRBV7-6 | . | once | TGTGCCAGCAGCTTAAGGGGGGCCGTCTATAATTCACCCCTCCACTTT | CASSLRGAVYNSPLHF
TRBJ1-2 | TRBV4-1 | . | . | TGCGCCAGCAGCCAAGGCAGGATTACTAACTATGGCTACACCTTC | CASSQGRITNYGYTF
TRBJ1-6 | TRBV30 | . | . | TGTGCCAGAGGGCAGGGCTATAATTCACCCCTCCACTTT | CARGQGYNSPLHF
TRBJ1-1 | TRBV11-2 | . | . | TGTGCCAGCTCCCCTAGTGTGAACACTGAAGCTTTCTTT | CASSPSVNTEAFF
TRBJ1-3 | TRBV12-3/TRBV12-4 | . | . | TGTGCCAGCAGTTTTATCTCTGGAAACACCATATATTTT | CASSFISGNTIYF
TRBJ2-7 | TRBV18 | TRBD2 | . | TGTGCCAGCTCTTTCACGGGAGGGGATGGCGAGCAGTACTTC | CASSFTGGDGEQYF
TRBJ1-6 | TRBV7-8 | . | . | TGTGCCAGCAGCTTTTTCAGTAACAGGGAGGATTCACCCCTCCACTTT | CASSFFSNREDSPLHF
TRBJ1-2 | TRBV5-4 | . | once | TGTGCCAGCAGCTTTGGCGGAGCTAACTATGGCTACACCTTC | CASSFGGANYGYTF
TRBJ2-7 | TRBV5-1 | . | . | TGCGCCAGCAGCCGGGGGCAGGGGGAGAACGAGCAGTACTTC | CASSRGQGENEQYF
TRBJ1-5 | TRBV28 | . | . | TGTGCCAGCAGTCCGAGTAACAATCAGCCCCAGCATTTT | CASSPSNNQPQHF
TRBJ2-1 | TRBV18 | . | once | TGTGCCAGCTCACGCGAGGACGGTAATGAGCAGTTCTTC | CASSREDGNEQFF
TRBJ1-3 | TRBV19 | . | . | TGTGCCAGTAGGAGGACTGGCACTGCCTCTGGAAACACCATATATTTT | CASRRTGTASGNTIYF
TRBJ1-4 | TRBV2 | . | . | TGTGCCAGCAGTGAAGCAGGGGGAGAACAGAATGAAAAACTGTTTTTT | CASSEAGGEQNEKLFF
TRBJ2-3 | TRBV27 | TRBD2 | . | TGTGCCAGCACCACTAGCGGGAGGTTCGGTACGCAGTATTTT | CASTTSGRFGTQYF
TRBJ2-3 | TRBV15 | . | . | TGTGCCACCAGCGAGGGCGGGACAGATACGCAGTATTTT | CATSEGGTDTQYF
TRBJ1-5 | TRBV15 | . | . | TGTGCCACCAGCAGAGATTGGCAGACAACGGCGGTCCAGCATTTT | CATSRDWQTTAVQHF
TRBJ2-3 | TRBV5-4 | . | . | TGTGCCAGCAGCCGGACCGGACGGGGTGCAGATACGCAGTATTTT | CASSRTGRGADTQYF
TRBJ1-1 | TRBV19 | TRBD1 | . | TGTGCCAGCATGGGACAGGGGGCCGGCGAAACTGAAGCTTTCTTT | CASMGQGAGETEAFF
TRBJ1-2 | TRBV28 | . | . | TGTGCCAGCAGCCTCGGGACGTCTCGGGGCTACACCTTC | CASSLGTSRGYTF
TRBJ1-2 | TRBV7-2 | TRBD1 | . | TGTGCCAGCAGCTTAGAGCCAGGGGGCAGGAACTATGGCTACACCTTC | CASSLEPGGRNYGYTF
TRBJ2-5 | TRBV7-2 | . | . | TGTGCCAGCAGCTTATACAGCCAAGAGACCCAGTACTTC | CASSLYSQETQYF
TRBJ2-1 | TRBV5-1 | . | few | TGCGCCAGCAGCTTGGGACAGTACAATGAGCAGTTCTTC | CASSLGQYNEQFF
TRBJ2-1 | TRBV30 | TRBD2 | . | TGTGCCTGCCGGACTAGCGGGGGGTCCCGCTCCTACAATGAGCAGTTCTTC | CACRTSGGSRSYNEQFF
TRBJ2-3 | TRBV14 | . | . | TGTGCCAGCAGCCAAAACGAAGATACGCAGTATTTT | CASSQNEDTQYF
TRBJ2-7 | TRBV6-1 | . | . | TGTGCCAGCAGTGAAGCGTGGGGAGTTTACGAGCAGTACTTC | CASSEAWGVYEQYF
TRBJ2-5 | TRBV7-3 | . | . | TGTGCCAGCAGCTCGACCCCCCAGCAACAAGAGACCCAGTACTTC | CASSSTPQQQETQYF
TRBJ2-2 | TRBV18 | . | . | TGTGCCAGCTCACCATTGGGGGAATCAACCGGGGAGCTGTTTTTT | CASSPLGESTGELFF
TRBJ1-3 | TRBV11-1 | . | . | TGTGCCAGCAGCTTGAACCCGGAGGGGTATGGAAACACCATATATTTT | CASSLNPEGYGNTIYF
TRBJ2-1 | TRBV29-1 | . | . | TGCAGCGTTCCACTAAACCGGGACCACCACCGTTACAATGAGCAGTTCTTC | CSVPLNRDHHRYNEQFF
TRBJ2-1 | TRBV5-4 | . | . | TGTGCCAGCAGCTTGTCTGGGTCCTACAATGAGCAGTTCTTC | CASSLSGSYNEQFF
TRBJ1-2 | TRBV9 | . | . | TGTGCCAGCAGCGTAGCTAGTAAGGCAGAGGGCTACACCTTC | CASSVASKAEGYTF
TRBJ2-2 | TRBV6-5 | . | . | TGTGCCAGCAGTACCCGGCGAAGGGACACCGGGGAGCTGTTTTTT | CASSTRRRDTGELFF
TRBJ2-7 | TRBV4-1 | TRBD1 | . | TGCGCCAGCAGCCTTCACCGGGACAGTCGATCCTACGAGCAGTACTTC | CASSLHRDSRSYEQYF
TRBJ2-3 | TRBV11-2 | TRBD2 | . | TGTGCCAGCAGCCGACGGGAGTCTAGCGGCGGCACAGATACGCAGTATTTT | CASSRRESSGGTDTQYF
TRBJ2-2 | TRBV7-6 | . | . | TGTGCCAGCAGCTTAGGTCAGGGGCGGCCGAACACCGGGGAGCTGTTTTTT | CASSLGQGRPNTGELFF
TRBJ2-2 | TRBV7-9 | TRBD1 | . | TGTGCCACCCAACACAGGGGTACGAACACCGGGGAGCTGTTTTTT | CATQHRGTNTGELFF
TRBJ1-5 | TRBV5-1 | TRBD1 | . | TGCGCCAGCAGCCCACAGGGGGAAGATCAGCCCCAGCATTTT | CASSPQGEDQPQHF